These 22 T cell receptor beta chains came from one sample sequenced in a study of blood T cell repertoires in COVID-19. The protocol was immunoSEQ multiplex PCR, while the TCRdb copy is restricted to in-frame clones and leaves out a portion. The sample shows approximately 150,000 clones, approximately 82% of them seen only once. Sequenced sample: PBMCs or T cells enriched from blood (not recorded which). These receptors all stem from a man aged 45-65 years who had recovered from COVID-19.

The rearrangement links TRBV10-3 to TRBJ1-1; D might be TRBD1 (5 bases). Looked up from germline, CDR1 is ENHRY and CDR2 is SYGVKD. Trimming left V 6 bases short and J 1 base short, with 12 bases between. The CDR3 spans 14 residues. CDR3 coding DNA: TGTGCCATCAGACGGGACGGGAGGAACACTGAAGCTTTCTTT. Its translation is CAIRRDGRNTEAFF.

The chain uses TRBV7-9 and TRBJ2-1; 10 bases line up with TRBD2. This CDR3 has 15 residues. From germline, CDR1 is SEHNR and CDR2 FQNEAQ (reference sequence). V was clipped by 4 bases and J by 3 bases; unmatched bases: 3. CDR3 in DNA: TGTGCCAGCAGCTACCGGACTAGCGGCTACAATGAGCAGTTCTTC. Residues: CASSYRTSGYNEQFF.

V and J are TRBV27 and TRBJ1-5; D perhaps matches TRBD1 (5 bases). Germline values: CDR1 MNHEY, CDR2 SMNVEV (reference sequence). Trimming left V 6 bases short and J 3 bases short, with 12 bases between. The CDR3 is 14 residues long. This CDR3 is CASSPGFPNQPQHF. CDR3 DNA: TGTGCCAGCAGCCCAGGGTTCCCCAATCAGCCCCAGCATTTT.

J is TRBJ1-1 and V is TRBV13; TRBD1 agrees at 7 bases. Germline assignment: CDR1 PRHDT and CDR2 FYEKMQ (reference sequence). The CDR3 has 12 amino acids. Germline trimming cut 4 bases from V and 10 bases from J; bases unmatched to any gene: 6. The CDR3 loop reads CASSWAPGGAFF. DNA for the CDR3: TGTGCCAGCAGCTGGGCCCCAGGGGGAGCTTTCTTT.

The chain carries TRBV4-1 and TRBJ2-5, with 8 bases lining up with TRBD2. J was trimmed by 5 bases and V by 2 bases; bases with no gene match: 7. CDR3 length: 15 residues. Germline CDR1 MGHRA, CDR2 YSYEKL. The CDR3 DNA reads TGCGCCAGCAGCCAATGGACTAGCCTGGCGGAGACCCAGTACTTC. Protein: CASSQWTSLAETQYF.

This chain links TRBV19 with TRBJ2-5; 8 nucleotides match TRBD1. Per germline, CDR1 LNHDA and CDR2 SQIVND (reference sequence). V was clipped by 7 bases and J by 1 base; unmatched bases: 8. The CDR3 covers 15 residues. CDR3 DNA: TGTGCCAGTAAAGCGACAGGGGTAGGCCAAGAGACCCAGTACTTC. Translating it yields CASKATGVGQETQYF.

The chain uses TRBV3-1 (or the pseudogene TRBV3-2) and TRBJ1-4; the D is unclear. Looked up from germline, CDR1 is LGHDT and CDR2 is YNNKEL (reference sequence). The CDR3 is 13 residues long. Trimming shortened V by 8 bases and J by 4 bases, and 11 bases separated the two germline ends. The CDR3 nucleotides are TGTGCCAGCGGCGGGGTACGTAATGAAAAACTGTTTTTT. It specifies CASGGVRNEKLFF.

This chain links TRBV7-8 with TRBJ1-1, with D uncertain. There are 14 residues in the CDR3. V lost 0 bases and J 1 base, leaving 6 bases between the germline ends. Looked up from germline, CDR1 is SGHVS and CDR2 is FQNEAQ. The CDR3 reads CASSLARGNTEAFF. The CDR3, as DNA: TGTGCCAGCAGCTTAGCGAGAGGGAACACTGAAGCTTTCTTT.

In its sample, this clone was seen once. The genes are TRBV6-5 and TRBJ1-2; weak D call: TRBD1 (5 bases). Deletions cut 0 bases from V and 6 bases from J, with 11 bases between. Germline values: CDR1 MNHEY, CDR2 SVGAGI. The CDR3 is 14 amino acids. CDR3 nucleotide sequence: TGTGCCAGCAGTTACTCGGGGGGTGCGGATGGCTACACCTTC. It encodes CASSYSGGADGYTF.

V is TRBV18 and J is TRBJ2-2; 7 bases line up with TRBD1. Per germline, CDR1 KGHSH and CDR2 LQKENI. The CDR3 is 15 amino acids. V lost 4 bases, J lost 5 bases, and 7 bases stayed unmatched. The chain's CDR3 is CASSLDRVRTGELFF. The CDR3 nucleotides are TGTGCCAGCTCACTCGACAGGGTGCGTACCGGGGAGCTGTTTTTT.

This chain joins TRBV6-5 and TRBJ2-1; 9 bases agree with TRBD2. Trimming cost V 10 bases and J 8 bases; bases outside gene matches: 15. This CDR3 is 15 amino acids long. The germline gives CDR1 MNHEY, CDR2 SVGAGI. This CDR3 reads CATKRAGGLRDEQFF. The CDR3 coding sequence is TGTGCCACCAAGAGGGCGGGGGGGCTCAGGGATGAGCAGTTCTTC.

The chain employs TRBV5-1 and TRBJ2-1; TRBD2 is a possible D gene (6 bases). Between the trimmed V and J ends, which lost 4 bases and 9 bases, there was a span of 11 bases. This CDR3 is 12 amino acids long. Looked up from germline, CDR1 is SGHRS and CDR2 is YFSETQ. The CDR3 DNA follows: TGCGCCAGCAGCCCGACTAGTATTGAGCAGTTCTTC. Its protein is CASSPTSIEQFF.

V usage is TRBV5-4 and J usage is TRBJ1-1; no definite D call. The CDR3 has 14 amino acids. CDR1 is SGHNT and CDR2 is YYREEE in the germline V gene (reference sequence). Trimming left V 4 bases short and J 1 base short, with 11 bases between. The CDR3 reads CASSPTNGNTEAFF. The CDR3 region has the DNA TGTGCCAGCAGCCCGACAAACGGGAACACTGAAGCTTTCTTT.

V is TRBV12-3 or TRBV12-4 and J is TRBJ1-1, with D unresolved. Trimming took off 3 bases at V and 4 bases at J, with 9 bases between the two ends. There are 13 residues in the CDR3. The CDR3 here is CASSFGRGTEAFF. The DNA for the CDR3 is TGTGCCAGCAGTTTCGGACGGGGCACTGAAGCTTTCTTT.

The CDR3 region has the DNA TGTGCCAGCAGTTCTAGCGGGGCCCTCCTCTCTGGGGCCAACGTCCTGACTTTC. Its protein is CASSSSGALLSGANVLTF. J is TRBJ2-6 and V is TRBV27, with 9 nucleotides matching TRBD2. Trimming at V came to 4 bases and at J to 0 bases, leaving 7 bases not matched to a gene. Germline assignment: CDR1 MNHEY and CDR2 SMNVEV (reference sequence). The CDR3 length is 18 residues.

The chain couples TRBV6-2 or TRBV6-3 to TRBJ2-5; D remains ambiguous. CDR3 length: 12 residues. V lost 2 bases and J 5 bases, leaving 6 bases between the germline ends. Germline assignment: CDR1 MNHEY and CDR2 SVGEGT. The CDR3 loop reads CASSYGRETQYF. DNA of the CDR3: TGTGCCAGCAGTTACGGGCGTGAGACCCAGTACTTC.

This clone was seen once. This chain connects TRBV3-1 (or the pseudogene TRBV3-2) to TRBJ2-5, with a possible D match to TRBD2 (5 bases). The germline CDR1 and CDR2 sequences are LGHDT and YNNKEL (reference sequence). This CDR3 region has 11 residues. V shed 1 base and J shed 11 bases, with 8 bases lying between them. CDR3 sequence reads: CASSQAWEQYF. The CDR3 region has the DNA TGTGCCAGCAGCCAAGCATGGGAGCAGTACTTC.

This clone appeared a single time. V and J are TRBV2 and TRBJ1-2; TRBD1 matches 7 bases. The V gene's germline CDR1 is SNHLY and CDR2 FYNNEI. J lost 4 bases, V lost 6 bases, and 8 bases had no gene match. The length of the CDR3 is 14 residues. CDR3 in DNA: TGTGCCAGCAGACTAGGGGGCGAATTCTATGGCTACACCTTC. This translates into CASRLGGEFYGYTF.

The sample holds a few counts of this clone. The chain combines TRBV3-1 (or the pseudogene TRBV3-2) with TRBJ2-5; D is unclear. The germline CDR1 and CDR2 sequences are LGHDT and YNNKEL (reference sequence). This CDR3 has 14 amino acids. The ends were cut back, 4 bases at V and 1 base at J, with 10 bases in the middle. CDR3 in DNA: TGTGCCAGCAGCCCGAGCGCCCTCCAAGAGACCCAGTACTTC. Amino acids: CASSPSALQETQYF.

The chain recombines TRBV9 with TRBJ1-3; D ambiguous. The CDR3 has 13 residues. V was shortened by 4 bases and J by 0 bases, with 5 bases between the two germline ends. From germline, CDR1 is SGDLS and CDR2 YYNGEE. The CDR3 region has the DNA TGTGCCAGCAGCTCCAGCTCTGGAAACACCATATATTTT. This gives the protein CASSSSSGNTIYF.

The chain recombines TRBV12-3 or TRBV12-4 with TRBJ1-1; the match to TRBD1 covers 7 bases. CDR3 length: 13 amino acids. Trimming removed 6 bases from V and 5 bases from J; junction bases left unmatched: 6. The CDR3 coding sequence is TGTGCCAGCAGGGAGGGGGCGGGAACTGAAGCTTTCTTT. Its translation: CASREGAGTEAFF.

CDR3 sequence (DNA): TGCGCCAGCAGCTTGTTTCGGACTAGCGGGGTAAATGAGCAGTTCTTC. It codes for CASSLFRTSGVNEQFF. The chain couples TRBV5-1 to TRBJ2-1, with 12 bases identical to TRBD2. The length of the CDR3 is 16 residues. Unmatched junction bases numbered 6, after V lost 1 base and J lost 7 bases. The germline V gene encodes CDR1 SGHRS and CDR2 YFSETQ.